The sequence of this TCR beta chain was determined in a study of regulatory T cells in long-lasting Graves disease. Germline V lookup: CDR1 SGHTA, CDR2 FQGNSA. The CDR3 spans 13 residues. This clonotype occurred many times. The antigen is undetermined. One end of the junction fails to match germline, which may point to a read error. Study-wide results and limits: There were preferences for TRBV28, TRBJ1-2 and TRBJ2-5 in persistent disease.

As to time point: newly diagnosed GD, antithyroid drugs for less than 3 months. The authors made the TCR library using RNA they extracted from PBMCs. Through Arm-PCR of CDR3 regions and iRepertoire HTBI primers, TCR beta libraries were built. TCRdb analysed the multiplex PCR reads with MiXCR anew, one entry per CDR3 protein. The sample has 500,000 or so distinct CDR3 sequences, roughly 16% seen once. This same sample was also part of a study on T cells in Graves' hyperthyroidism and ophthalmopathy.

The specimen comprised peripheral blood mononuclear cells (PBMCs), sampled at new diagnosis, from a patient treated with antithyroid drugs. The genes are TRBV7-2 and TRBJ1-1; no clear D. This clonotype was obtained from a man aged 35 to 55 with Graves disease. CDR3 region: CASSLEPYTEAFF. CDR3 DNA sequence: TGCGCCAGCAGCTTGGAACCGTACACTGAAGCTTTCTTT.